Following are 3 T cell receptor beta chains from one sample sequenced in a study of blood T cells in healthy people across ages. A second PCR of about 6 to 12 cycles used a sample-barcoded 5' primer and a J-beta primer mix. Each CDR3 protein is one row after TCRdb ran MiXCR on the 5' RACE reads. This table has hundreds of thousands of distinct CDR3 sequences, approximately 52% appearing once. The specimen was blood. The receptors come from a woman older than 75 in good health.

V and J are TRBV2 and TRBJ2-7; 14 nucleotides agree with TRBD2. The end of the DNA fits TRBJ2-4 better, so the J call may be wrong. Germline lookup yields CDR1 SNHLY and CDR2 FYNNEI. The length of the CDR3 is 17 residues. The CDR3 sequence is CASTPRTSGGSKNIQYF. CDR3 coding DNA: TGTGCCAGCACCCCTAGGACTAGCGGGGGGTCTAAAAACATTCAGTACTTC.

This chain links TRBV7-3 with TRBJ2-3; 7 nucleotides align to TRBD2. CDR3 size: 17 residues. Losses at the gene ends were 5 bases for V and 3 bases for J; bases not matched to a gene: 14. The germline CDR1 and CDR2 sequences are SGHTA and FQGTGA. The CDR3 is CASSQLLRSGKTDTQYF. The DNA for the CDR3 is TGTGCCAGCAGCCAACTACTACGGAGCGGGAAGACAGATACGCAGTATTTT.

In regard to this clonotype: The junction departs from germline at one end; a sequencing error may be responsible. CDR3 residues: CATSDPDSGGTETQYF. CDR3 sequence (DNA): TGTGCCACCAGTGACCCGGACTCTGGGGGCACAGAGACGCAGTATTTT. The V gene is TRBV24-1, the J gene TRBJ2-3, with D possibly being TRBD1 (6 bases). Per the germline V gene, CDR1 is KGHDR and CDR2 is SFDVKD. This CDR3 comprises 16 residues.